The subject of this entry is one T cell receptor beta chain. This entry comes from a study of T cells in localized non-small cell lung cancer. The repertoire was sequenced with immunoSEQ multiplex PCR; TCRdb's copy has only in-frame clones and lacks some. This sample has tens of thousands of clones, with over 75% found just once. The CDR3 has 14 residues. V was pared by 0 bases and J by 9 bases, with 14 bases between. CDR1 and CDR2 (germline): LNHDA, SQIVND (reference sequence). Sequenced material: PBMCs, taken before any cancer treatment. This clonotype was sampled from a woman aged 40-70 years with stage II lung adenocarcinoma. The chain links TRBV19 to TRBJ1-1, with a weak D call TRBD1 (5 bases). Here the CDR3 reads CASSIEAGRGKAFF. The CDR3 DNA is TGTGCCAGTAGTATAGAGGCGGGGCGGGGGAAAGCTTTCTTT.